The T cell receptor beta chain described here comes from a study of identical twins. Template switching introduced a universal primer site, and the cDNA bore unique molecular identifiers. TCRdb redid the calling of the 5' RACE reads with MiXCR, one entry per CDR3 protein. The table lists about 530,000 distinct CDR3 sequences, over 12% of them singletons. This clonotype has a handful of counts. Its antigen is still unknown. Study observations and caveats: Conclusions were drawn cross-sectionally by statistical analysis, without following the same donors.

This sample was shared with a second study, whose subject was yellow fever vaccine responses in identical twins.

This clonotype was sampled from a woman aged 18-35 years in good health. The sequenced sample was CD4+ T cells sorted from blood.

As DNA, the CDR3 is TGTGCCAGCAGCCAAGGGGGGAAGAGGGGGTCCTACAATGAGCAGTTCTTC. Encoded protein: CASSQGGKRGSYNEQFF. The V gene is TRBV14, the J gene TRBJ2-1; TRBD1 is a possible D gene (6 bases). There are 17 residues in the CDR3. Per the germline V gene, CDR1 is SGHDN and CDR2 is FVKESK. V dropped 1 base and J dropped 1 base, with 14 bases sitting between them. Together with reference TRBV14 and TRBJ2-1, the CDR3 gives the full variable domain: EAGVTQFPSHSVIEKGQTVTLRCDPISGHDNLYWYRRVMGKEIKFLLHFVKESKQDESGMPNNRFLAERTGGTYSTLKVQPAELEDSGVYFCASSQGGKRGSYNEQFFGPGTRLTVL.